There are many counts of the clone carrying this T cell receptor beta chain. Its target is unknown. These data come from a study of T-cell reconstitution after alpha-beta-depleted transplantation in children. General study points: Several hundred graft clones that had expanded were reportedly the source of alpha-beta T cells about two months after transplant. At day 60, the high TCRbeta diversity found in some patients originated from recipient T cells and thymic progenitors that had survived. Most T-cell counts and diversity one year after the transplant came from T cells that were newly produced.

Unique molecular identifiers featured in how the TCRbeta library was prepared. TCRdb re-derived calls from the PCR reads in MiXCR, one entry per CDR3 protein. The data show 480,000 or so distinct CDR3 sequences, 10% to 13% seen once. The germline V gene has CDR1 MDHEN and CDR2 SYDVKM. The CDR3 has 14 amino acids. The V and J ends lost 1 base and 3 bases, in that order; junction bases with no gene match: 2. The rearrangement links TRBV28 to TRBJ1-2; 7 bases agree with TRBD1. The sequencing here drew on PBMCs, taken before TCRalphabeta/CD19-depleted stem cell transplant. This receptor was obtained from a child between 2 and 9 years old with inherited bone marrow failure, due to receive a stem cell transplant. CDR3 sequence (DNA): TGTGCCAGCAGTTTATCCGGGACAGACTATGGCTACACCTTC. Its protein product is CASSLSGTDYGYTF.